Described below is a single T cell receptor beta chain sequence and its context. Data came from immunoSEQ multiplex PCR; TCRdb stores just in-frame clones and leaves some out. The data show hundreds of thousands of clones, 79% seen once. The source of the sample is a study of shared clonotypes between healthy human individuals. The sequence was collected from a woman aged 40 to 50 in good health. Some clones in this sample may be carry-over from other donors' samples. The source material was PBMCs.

The chain's CDR3 is CASKILAGGTDTQYF. The CDR3 DNA reads as TGTGCCAGTAAGATCCTAGCGGGAGGCACAGATACGCAGTATTTT. The chain couples TRBV2 to TRBJ2-3, with 10 nucleotides matching TRBD2. The CDR3 has 15 residues. Germline loops: CDR1 SNHLY, CDR2 FYNNEI. Trimming at V came to 9 bases and at J to 1 base, leaving 7 bases not matched to a gene.